This T cell receptor beta chain was sequenced in a study of blood T cell repertoires in COVID-19. Study context: Sites across the United States, Italy and Spain contributed samples from acute and convalescent COVID-19.

Using immunoSEQ multiplex PCR, the repertoire was profiled, and TCRdb retains in-frame clones only, with some absent. The repertoire holds around 94,000 clones, with approximately 84% as singletons. CDR3 length: 16 residues. CDR1 and CDR2 from the germline V gene are LGHNA and YSLEER. V was clipped by 0 bases and J by 4 bases, with 14 bases between them. This clone was recorded once. The chain uses TRBV4-3 and TRBJ2-3; D possibly corresponds to TRBD2 (6 bases). The material sequenced was peripheral blood. The sequence came from a man in his sixties with acute or convalescent COVID-19. The CDR3 bases are TGCGCCAGCAGCCAAGATTCTAGCGCGGTCGCAGATACGCAGTATTTT. It encodes CASSQDSSAVADTQYF.